Listed here are 10 T cell receptor beta chains from one sample, sequenced in a study of T-cell memory formation after mild COVID-19. Each CDR3 protein gets one entry after TCRdb re-called the 5' RACE reads with MiXCR. The table lists about 440,000 distinct CDR3 sequences, around 20% of them singletons. The source material was PBMCs or a T cell subset sorted from them (not recorded which). The receptors here all came from an adult woman who had mild COVID-19 (a few samples of this study predate the infection). Cell type and time point are not known.

V and J are TRBV6-5 and TRBJ1-1; TRBD1 matches 7 bases. CDR1 is MNHEY and CDR2 is SVGAGI in the germline V gene. The J segment lost 1 base and the V segment lost 2 bases, leaving 13 bases of the junction unmatched. This CDR3 is 18 amino acids long. The CDR3 loop is CASSYALFRTGANTEAFF. The CDR3 nucleotides read TGTGCCAGCAGTTACGCACTTTTCAGGACAGGAGCGAACACTGAAGCTTTCTTT.

The chain couples TRBV5-1 to TRBJ2-2; the match to TRBD2 covers 10 bases. V shed 5 bases and J 5 bases; nucleotides not matched to a gene: 9. The CDR3 length is 16 residues. Germline CDR1 SGHRS, CDR2 YFSETQ. In nucleotides, the CDR3 is TGCGCCAGCAGTTCCTCTAGCGGGGGAGGTACCGGGGAGCTGTTTTTT. The encoded protein is CASSSSSGGGTGELFF.

This clonotype was picked up a small number of times. The rearrangement links TRBV28 to TRBJ2-5; D remains unclear. V was clipped by 5 bases and J by 0 bases, with 7 bases between them. Germline CDR1 MDHEN, CDR2 SYDVKM. The length of the CDR3 is 13 residues. DNA of the CDR3: TGTGCCAGCAGTCTTTGGAACCAAGAGACCCAGTACTTC. It yields the protein CASSLWNQETQYF.

The V call is TRBV6-6, the J call TRBJ2-7; TRBD2 aligns across 14 bases. From germline, CDR1 is MNHNY and CDR2 SVGAGI (reference sequence). V was pared by 5 bases and J by 2 bases, with 17 bases of the junction left unmatched. This CDR3 region has 20 residues. CDR3 sequence reads: CASSVAGQGKTSGRAYEQYF. DNA of the CDR3: TGTGCCAGCAGTGTCGCAGGACAGGGAAAGACTAGCGGGAGGGCCTACGAGCAGTACTTC.

This clonotype was observed a handful of times. The chain has TRBV29-1 and TRBJ2-7, with D possibly TRBD2 on 6 matching bases. V was pared by 7 bases and J by 5 bases, with 18 bases between. The length of the CDR3 is 13 residues. Per the germline V gene, CDR1 is SQVTM and CDR2 is ANQGSEA. DNA of the CDR3: TGCAGCGCCCGTTGGGGGGTAGGCCACGAGCAGTACTTC. It translates to CSARWGVGHEQYF.

The chain links TRBV12-3 or TRBV12-4 to TRBJ1-5, with D unresolved. CDR3 length: 14 residues. Trimming cost V 6 bases and J 3 bases, with 12 bases left between them. The CDR3 DNA reads TGTGCCAGCAGCCGCGGACGGACCAATCAGCCCCAGCATTTT. As protein: CASSRGRTNQPQHF.

This clonotype was found a few times. The rearrangement uses TRBV27 and TRBJ2-7; D call uncertain. With 0 bases removed from V and 1 base from J, the gap between germline ends came to 7 bases. The germline V gene encodes CDR1 MNHEY and CDR2 SMNVEV (reference sequence). CDR3 length: 14 residues. CDR3: CASSLSGRSYEQYF. In DNA, the CDR3 is TGTGCCAGCAGTTTATCGGGTCGGTCCTACGAGCAGTACTTC.

This clonotype was observed a few times. This chain uses TRBV25-1 with TRBJ1-2; D gene ambiguous. Trimming pared 7 bases from V and 6 bases from J, leaving 12 bases between. Germline CDR1 is MGHDK and CDR2 is SYGVNS. The CDR3 totals 12 residues. The CDR3 region is CASNDLRDGYTF. The CDR3 DNA reads TGTGCCAGCAACGACCTGAGGGATGGCTACACCTTC.

This clonotype was recorded a few times. This sequence joins TRBV7-9 and TRBJ2-3, with 9 bases identical to TRBD2. The V segment lost 1 base and the J segment 4 bases; nucleotides outside the gene matches: 12. Germline CDR1 is SEHNR and CDR2 is FQNEAQ (reference sequence). This CDR3 has 18 residues. The CDR3 here is CASSLVWMRGGAPDTQYF. The CDR3 DNA reads as TGTGCCAGCAGCTTAGTGTGGATGCGCGGGGGGGCCCCAGATACGCAGTATTTT.

The J gene is TRBJ2-1, the V gene TRBV4-1; D could derive from TRBD1 or TRBD2 (6 bases each). Trimming took 5 bases from V and 9 from J, leaving 26 bases between them. Germline values: CDR1 MGHRA, CDR2 YSYEKL. The CDR3 extends over 17 amino acids. The CDR3 loop is CASSFRGGMAPSLEQFF. DNA of the CDR3: TGCGCCAGCAGCTTCCGAGGGGGGATGGCTCCTTCCCTTGAGCAGTTCTTC.